The 16 T cell receptor beta chains below were found in one sample sequenced in a study of T cell responses to AZD1222 COVID-19 vaccine. Libraries were prepared by immunoSEQ multiplex PCR; TCRdb keeps only in-frame clonotypes and omits some of them. The sample carries roughly 69,000 clones, 75% to 85% recorded once. The specimen was peripheral blood, collected 28 days after the second AZD1222 dose. All receptors come from an adult who received the AZD1222 COVID-19 vaccine.

This chain joins TRBV3-1 (or the pseudogene TRBV3-2) and TRBJ1-5; possible D gene TRBD1, 6 bases. CDR3 length equals 14 residues. Germline V gives CDR1 LGHDT, CDR2 YNNKEL (reference sequence). V lost 3 bases and J lost 2, with 8 bases in between. The CDR3 reads CASSHRGGNQPQHF. In DNA, the CDR3 is TGTGCCAGCAGCCATAGGGGGGGCAATCAGCCCCAGCATTTT.

The chain joins TRBV5-1 to TRBJ1-5, with TRBD1 matching over 9 bases. The CDR3 spans 14 residues. Germline CDR1 SGHRS, CDR2 YFSETQ. V was pared by 5 bases and J by 4 bases, with 4 bases of the junction left unmatched. The CDR3 here is CASSPGQGNQPQHF. The CDR3 bases are TGCGCCAGCAGTCCGGGACAGGGAAATCAGCCCCAGCATTTT.

This chain connects TRBV30 to TRBJ2-1; no definite D call. Germline V gives CDR1 GTSNPN, CDR2 SVGIG (reference sequence). This CDR3 comprises 13 residues. Trimming pared 0 bases from V and 10 bases from J, leaving 13 bases between. The DNA of the CDR3 is TGTGCCTGGAGTGTACCCCACGGCGGCGAGCAGTTCTTC. Residues: CAWSVPHGGEQFF.

The chain couples TRBV6-1 to TRBJ2-5; 7 bases line up with TRBD1. The ends lost 2 bases at V and 1 base at J; junction bases unmatched: 1. This CDR3 comprises 14 residues. CDR1 is MNHNS and CDR2 is SASEGT in the germline V gene. The CDR3 DNA reads TGTGCCAGCAGTGAATGGACAGGCCAAGAGACCCAGTACTTC. It yields the protein CASSEWTGQETQYF.

This clone came up once. The sample holds other DNA sequences that translate to the same CDR3. J is TRBJ2-3 and V is TRBV11-2, with D unresolved. The germline CDR1 and CDR2 sequences are SGHAT and FQNNGV. The CDR3 has 11 residues. The V and J ends lost 3 bases and 6 bases respectively, with 4 bases between them. CDR3 nucleotides: TGTGCCAGCAGCTTGGGGGATACGCAGTATTTT. Protein: CASSLGDTQYF.

V gene TRBV28 combines with J gene TRBJ1-2; D ambiguous. V was clipped by 6 bases and J by 4 bases, with 9 bases between them. Germline CDR1 reads MDHEN; CDR2 reads SYDVKM. This CDR3 contains 12 residues. The CDR3 loop is CASRADSYGYTF. CDR3 nucleotides: TGTGCCAGCAGGGCTGATAGCTATGGCTACACCTTC.

V gene TRBV28 combines with J gene TRBJ2-3, with TRBD2 identical over 12 bases. V lost 5 bases, J lost 2 bases, and 2 bases stayed unmatched. Germline V gene sequence: CDR1 MDHEN, CDR2 SYDVKM. The length of the CDR3 is 15 residues. In DNA, the CDR3 is TGTGCCAGCAGTCGGACTAGCGGGGCCACAGATACGCAGTATTTT. This codes for CASSRTSGATDTQYF. Drawing the rest from reference TRBV28 and TRBJ2-3, the complete variable domain is DVKVTQSSRYLVKRTGEKVFLECVQDMDHENMFWYRQDPGLGLRLIYFSYDVKMKEKGDIPEGYSVSREKKERFSLILESASTNQTSMYLCASSRTSGATDTQYFGPGTRLTVL.

The chain carries TRBV5-6 and TRBJ2-2; the D gene could be TRBD1 or TRBD2 (6 bases each). Deletions cut 0 bases from V and 0 bases from J, with 9 bases between. The length of the CDR3 is 16 residues. Germline V lookup: CDR1 SGHDT, CDR2 YYEEEE. In DNA form, the CDR3 reads TGTGCCAGCAGCTTGGTGGGGGGCACGAACACCGGGGAGCTGTTTTTT. It encodes CASSLVGGTNTGELFF.

The V call is TRBV5-1, the J call TRBJ2-1, with 8 positions matching TRBD2. Losses at the gene ends were 4 bases for V and 9 bases for J; bases not matched to a gene: 9. Germline V gene sequence: CDR1 SGHRS, CDR2 YFSETQ. CDR3 length equals 14 residues. The CDR3 bases are TGCGCCAGCAGCGCCGGGGGGGCCTCGTTTGAGCAGTTCTTC. Encoded protein: CASSAGGASFEQFF.

The V call is TRBV10-2, the J call TRBJ2-7; 10 bases match TRBD2. V trimming: 6 bases; J trimming: 3 bases; junction bases outside the gene matches: 5. The length of the CDR3 is 14 residues. CDR1 and CDR2 from the germline V gene are WSHSY and SAAADI. The CDR3 sequence: CASRAGLASYEQYF. CDR3 coding DNA: TGCGCCAGCAGGGCGGGACTAGCGAGCTACGAGCAGTACTTC.

The J gene is TRBJ2-3, the V gene TRBV6-5; 12 positions match TRBD2. Looked up from germline, CDR1 is MNHEY and CDR2 is SVGAGI. J lost 8 bases, V lost 2 bases, and 5 bases had no gene match. The CDR3 spans 15 residues. The chain's CDR3 is CASSYKGLAGLTQYF. The CDR3 coding sequence is TGTGCCAGCAGTTACAAGGGACTAGCGGGCCTTACGCAGTATTTT.

The rearrangement uses TRBV5-4 and TRBJ2-5; tentative D call: TRBD2 (5 bases). Germline CDR1 and CDR2: SGHNT and YYREEE (reference sequence). The CDR3 totals 13 residues. With 3 bases removed from V and 5 bases from J, the gap between germline ends came to 11 bases. CDR3 DNA sequence: TGTGCCAGCAGCTCAAATAGAGGGGAGACCCAGTACTTC. It yields the protein CASSSNRGETQYF.

The chain combines TRBV5-4 with TRBJ2-3, with D perhaps matching TRBD1 (5 bases). Germline CDR1 and CDR2: SGHNT and YYREEE (reference sequence). This CDR3 is 16 amino acids long. Deletions cut 0 bases from V and 0 bases from J, with 11 bases between. The CDR3 sequence: CASSLEGVSSTDTQYF. In nucleotides, the CDR3 is TGTGCCAGCAGCTTGGAAGGGGTATCTAGCACAGATACGCAGTATTTT.

The chain is built from TRBV3-1 (or the pseudogene TRBV3-2) and TRBJ2-7; perhaps TRBD1 as D (6 bases). The V gene lost 0 bases and the J gene lost 6 bases, with 6 bases spanning the gap. CDR3 size: 12 residues. CDR1 LGHDT and CDR2 YNNKEL come from the germline V gene (reference sequence). The CDR3 region has the DNA TGTGCCAGCAGCCAAGAAGGGGGCGAGCAGTACTTC. Translation: CASSQEGGEQYF.

The J gene is TRBJ1-1, the V gene TRBV7-8; D call uncertain. The germline CDR1 and CDR2 sequences are SGHVS and FQNEAQ. There are 12 residues in the CDR3. Trimming stripped 5 bases from V and 7 bases from J, with 11 bases between. The CDR3 DNA reads as TGTGCCAGCAGCCCTAGACCCGGTGAAGCTTTCTTT. Amino acids: CASSPRPGEAFF.

This sequence joins TRBV19 and TRBJ1-1; D might be TRBD1 (6 bases). This CDR3 spans 13 amino acids. The germline gives CDR1 LNHDA, CDR2 SQIVND (reference sequence). Trimming pared 5 bases from V and 0 bases from J, leaving 7 bases between. The CDR3 nucleotides read TGTGCCAGTAGTCGGACAGTGAACACTGAAGCTTTCTTT. Residues: CASSRTVNTEAFF.